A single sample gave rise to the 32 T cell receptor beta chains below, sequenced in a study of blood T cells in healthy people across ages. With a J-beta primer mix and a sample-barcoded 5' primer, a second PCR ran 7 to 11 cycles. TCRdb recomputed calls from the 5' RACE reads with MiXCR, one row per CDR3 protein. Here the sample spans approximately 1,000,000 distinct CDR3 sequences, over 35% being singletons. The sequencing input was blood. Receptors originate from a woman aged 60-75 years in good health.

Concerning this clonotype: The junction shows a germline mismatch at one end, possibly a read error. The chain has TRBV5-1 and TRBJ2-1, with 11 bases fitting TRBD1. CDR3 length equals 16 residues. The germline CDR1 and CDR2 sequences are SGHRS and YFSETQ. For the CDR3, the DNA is TGCACCAGCAGCTTGGGCCATGAAGGACAGGGGGCGAGGCAGTTCTTC. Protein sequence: CTSSLGHEGQGARQFF.

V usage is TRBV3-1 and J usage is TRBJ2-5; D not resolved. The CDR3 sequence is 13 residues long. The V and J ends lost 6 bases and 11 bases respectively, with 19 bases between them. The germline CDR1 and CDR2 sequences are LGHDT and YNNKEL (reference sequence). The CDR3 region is CASSDRFAYGQYF. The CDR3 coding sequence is TGTGCCAGCAGTGACCGGTTCGCCTACGGGCAGTACTTC.

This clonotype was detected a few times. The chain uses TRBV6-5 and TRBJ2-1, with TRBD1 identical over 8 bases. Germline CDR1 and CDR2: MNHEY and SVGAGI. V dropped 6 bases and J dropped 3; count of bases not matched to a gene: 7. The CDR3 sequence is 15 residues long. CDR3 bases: TGTGCCAGCAGGCACAGGGGGACAGGCTACAATGAGCAGTTCTTC. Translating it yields CASRHRGTGYNEQFF.

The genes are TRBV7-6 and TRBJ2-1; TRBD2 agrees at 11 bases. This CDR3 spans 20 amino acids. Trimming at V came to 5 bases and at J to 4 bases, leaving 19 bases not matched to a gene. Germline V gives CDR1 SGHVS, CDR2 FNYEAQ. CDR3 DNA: TGTGCCAGCAGCCAATTACACCCGGGACTAGCGGTCTTCAAATACAATGAGCAGTTCTTC. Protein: CASSQLHPGLAVFKYNEQFF.

The CDR3 spells CASSGRALAGAYNEQFF. CDR3 nucleotides: TGTGCCAGCAGTGGAAGGGCACTAGCGGGAGCCTACAATGAGCAGTTCTTC. The V gene is TRBV25-1, the J gene TRBJ2-1, with 11 bases lining up with TRBD2. This CDR3 is 17 amino acids long. Germline V gene data show CDR1 as MGHDK and CDR2 as SYGVNS. Unmatched junction bases numbered 7, after V lost 4 bases and J lost 2 bases.

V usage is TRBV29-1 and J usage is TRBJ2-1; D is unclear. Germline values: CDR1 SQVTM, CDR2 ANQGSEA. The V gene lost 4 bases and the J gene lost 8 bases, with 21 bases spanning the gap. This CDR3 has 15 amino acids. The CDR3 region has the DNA TGCAGCGTTGGGGCCTTGGGCGGCTTACGGGATGAGCAGTTCTTC. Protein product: CSVGALGGLRDEQFF.

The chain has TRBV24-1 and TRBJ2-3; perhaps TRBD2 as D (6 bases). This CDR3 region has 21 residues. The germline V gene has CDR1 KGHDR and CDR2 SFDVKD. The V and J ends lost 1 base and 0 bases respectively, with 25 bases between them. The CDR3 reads CATSDFWGPQSLAPSTDTQYF. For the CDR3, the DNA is TGTGCCACCAGTGATTTTTGGGGACCTCAGAGCCTAGCGCCCAGCACAGATACGCAGTATTTT.

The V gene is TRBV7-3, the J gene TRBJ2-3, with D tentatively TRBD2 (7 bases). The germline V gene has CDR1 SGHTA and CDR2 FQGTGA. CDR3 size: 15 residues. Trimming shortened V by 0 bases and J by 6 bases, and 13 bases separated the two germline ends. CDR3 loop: CASSLTGGDSDTQYF. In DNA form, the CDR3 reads TGTGCCAGCAGCTTAACAGGGGGGGATTCGGATACGCAGTATTTT.

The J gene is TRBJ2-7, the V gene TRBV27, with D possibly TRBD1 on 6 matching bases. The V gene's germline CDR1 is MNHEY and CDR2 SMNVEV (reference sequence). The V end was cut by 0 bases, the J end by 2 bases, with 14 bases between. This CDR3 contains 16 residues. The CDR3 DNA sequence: TGTGCCAGCAGTTTATCGACAGGCCCACAGACCTACGAGCAGTACTTC. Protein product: CASSLSTGPQTYEQYF.

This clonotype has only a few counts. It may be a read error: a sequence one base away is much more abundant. The CDR3 region has the DNA TGCAGCGTCGGAGCGGGAGCAGGGGAGCAGTACTTC. Residues: CSVGAGAGEQYF. The chain links TRBV29-1 to TRBJ2-7; 8 bases align to TRBD2. The CDR3 extends over 12 amino acids. Germline values: CDR1 SQVTM, CDR2 ANQGSEA. V lost 6 bases and J lost 7; bases outside the gene matches: 8.

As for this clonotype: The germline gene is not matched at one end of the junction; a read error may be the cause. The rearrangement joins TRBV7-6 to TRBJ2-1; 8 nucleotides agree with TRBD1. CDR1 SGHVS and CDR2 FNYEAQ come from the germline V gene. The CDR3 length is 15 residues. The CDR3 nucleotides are TGTGCCAGCAGCCTCCTCGGGACAGGCTACAGTGAGCAGTTCTTC. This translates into CASSLLGTGYSEQFF.

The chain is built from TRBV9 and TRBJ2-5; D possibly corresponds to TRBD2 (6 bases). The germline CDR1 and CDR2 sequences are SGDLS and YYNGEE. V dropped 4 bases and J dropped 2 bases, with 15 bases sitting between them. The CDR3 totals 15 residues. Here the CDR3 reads CASSHSVAVQETQYF. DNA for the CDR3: TGTGCCAGCAGCCATTCTGTAGCGGTTCAAGAGACCCAGTACTTC.

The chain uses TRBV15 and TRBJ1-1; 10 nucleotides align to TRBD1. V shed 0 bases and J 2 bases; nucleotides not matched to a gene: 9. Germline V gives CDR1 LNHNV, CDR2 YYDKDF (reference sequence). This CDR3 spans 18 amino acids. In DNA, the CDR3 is TGTGCCACCAGCAGAGATCGTGTGACAGGGGGCCTAAACACTGAAGCTTTCTTT. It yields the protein CATSRDRVTGGLNTEAFF.

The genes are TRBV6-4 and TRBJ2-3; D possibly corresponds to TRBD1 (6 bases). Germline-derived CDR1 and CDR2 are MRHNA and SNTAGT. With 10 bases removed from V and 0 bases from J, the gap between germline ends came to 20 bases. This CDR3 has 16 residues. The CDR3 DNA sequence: TGTGCCACCCTTCCTCCTTGGGACATTAGCACAGATACGCAGTATTTT. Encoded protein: CATLPPWDISTDTQYF.

Written as DNA, the CDR3 is TGTGCCATCACTAGCGGGACCGAGCAGTACTTC. Its translation is CAITSGTEQYF. The chain carries TRBV10-3 and TRBJ2-7, with 9 nucleotides matching TRBD2. The CDR3 sequence is 11 residues long. The junction had 1 base not matched to a gene; V was cut back by 7 bases and J by 6 bases. Germline V gene data show CDR1 as ENHRY and CDR2 as SYGVKD.

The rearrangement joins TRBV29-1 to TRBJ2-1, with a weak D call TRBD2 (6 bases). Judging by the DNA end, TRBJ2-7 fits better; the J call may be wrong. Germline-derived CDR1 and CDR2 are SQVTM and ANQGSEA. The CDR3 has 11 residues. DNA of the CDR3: TGCAGCGTTGGGGACGGGGGTGAGCAGTACTTC. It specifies CSVGDGGEQYF.

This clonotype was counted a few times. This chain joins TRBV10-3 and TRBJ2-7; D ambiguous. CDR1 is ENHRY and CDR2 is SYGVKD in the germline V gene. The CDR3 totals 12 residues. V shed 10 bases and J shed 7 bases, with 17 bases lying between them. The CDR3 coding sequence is TGTGCCAACTCAGGTAACTCCTGGGAGCAGTACTTC. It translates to CANSGNSWEQYF.

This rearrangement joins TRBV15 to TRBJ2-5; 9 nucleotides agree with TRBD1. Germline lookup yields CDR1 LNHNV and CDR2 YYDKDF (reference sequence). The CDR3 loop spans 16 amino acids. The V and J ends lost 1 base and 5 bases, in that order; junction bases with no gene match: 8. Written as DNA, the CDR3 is TGTGCCACCAGCAGAGCTGAGACAGGGGGGTACGAGACCCAGTACTTC. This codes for CATSRAETGGYETQYF.

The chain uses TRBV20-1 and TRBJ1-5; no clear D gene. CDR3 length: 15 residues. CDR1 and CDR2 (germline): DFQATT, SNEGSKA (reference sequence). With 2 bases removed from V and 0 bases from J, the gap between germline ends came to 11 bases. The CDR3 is CSARSAVISNQPQHF. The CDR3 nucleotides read TGCAGTGCTAGAAGTGCAGTTATTAGCAATCAGCCCCAGCATTTT.

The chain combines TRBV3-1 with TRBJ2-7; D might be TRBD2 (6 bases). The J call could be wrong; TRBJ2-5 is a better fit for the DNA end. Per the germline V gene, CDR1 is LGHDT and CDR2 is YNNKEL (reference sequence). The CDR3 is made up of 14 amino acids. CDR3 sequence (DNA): TGTGCCAGCAGGAAGGAGGGTACAAAAGAGACCCAGTACTTC. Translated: CASRKEGTKETQYF.

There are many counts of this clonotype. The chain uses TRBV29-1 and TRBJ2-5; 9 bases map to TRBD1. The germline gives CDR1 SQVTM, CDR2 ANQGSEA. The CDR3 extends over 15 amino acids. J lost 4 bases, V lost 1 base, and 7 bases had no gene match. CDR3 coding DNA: TGCAGCGTTGAAGCCGGGACAGGGCAGGGAGAGACCCAGTACTTC. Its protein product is CSVEAGTGQGETQYF.

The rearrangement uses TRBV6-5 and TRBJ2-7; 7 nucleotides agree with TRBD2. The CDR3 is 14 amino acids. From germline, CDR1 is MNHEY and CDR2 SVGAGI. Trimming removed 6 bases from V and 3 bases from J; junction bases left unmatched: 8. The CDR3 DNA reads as TGTGCCAGCAGAGAACTAGCGAAGAACTACGAGCAGTACTTC. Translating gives CASRELAKNYEQYF.

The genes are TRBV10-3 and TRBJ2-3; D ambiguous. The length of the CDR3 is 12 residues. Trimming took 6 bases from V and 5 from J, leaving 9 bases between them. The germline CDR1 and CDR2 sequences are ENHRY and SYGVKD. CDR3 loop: CAISGPKDTQYF. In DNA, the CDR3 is TGTGCCATCAGCGGACCGAAAGATACGCAGTATTTT.

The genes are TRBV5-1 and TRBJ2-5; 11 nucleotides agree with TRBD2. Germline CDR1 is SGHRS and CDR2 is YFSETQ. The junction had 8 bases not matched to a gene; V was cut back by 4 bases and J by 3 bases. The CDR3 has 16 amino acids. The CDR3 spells CASSPPTSGGEETQYF. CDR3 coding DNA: TGCGCCAGCAGCCCACCTACTAGCGGGGGAGAAGAGACCCAGTACTTC.

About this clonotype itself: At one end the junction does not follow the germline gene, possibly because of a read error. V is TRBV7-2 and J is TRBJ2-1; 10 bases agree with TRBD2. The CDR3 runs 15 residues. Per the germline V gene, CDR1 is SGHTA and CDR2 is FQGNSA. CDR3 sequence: CASRIGTSDYNGQFF. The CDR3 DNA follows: TGTGCCAGCAGAATCGGGACTAGCGATTACAATGGGCAGTTCTTC.

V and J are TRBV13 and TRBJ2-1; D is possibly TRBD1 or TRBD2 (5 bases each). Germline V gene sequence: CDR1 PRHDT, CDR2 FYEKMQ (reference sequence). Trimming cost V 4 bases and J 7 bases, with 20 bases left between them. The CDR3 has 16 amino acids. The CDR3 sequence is CASSSPGPTTTNEQFF. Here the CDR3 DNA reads TGTGCCAGCAGCTCGCCGGGACCAACCACAACTAATGAGCAGTTCTTC.

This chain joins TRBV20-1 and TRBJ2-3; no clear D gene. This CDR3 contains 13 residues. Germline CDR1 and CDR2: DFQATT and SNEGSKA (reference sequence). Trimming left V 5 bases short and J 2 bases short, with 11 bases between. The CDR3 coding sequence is TGCAGTGCTTGGCCCCCCGTCACAGATACGCAGTATTTT. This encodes CSAWPPVTDTQYF.

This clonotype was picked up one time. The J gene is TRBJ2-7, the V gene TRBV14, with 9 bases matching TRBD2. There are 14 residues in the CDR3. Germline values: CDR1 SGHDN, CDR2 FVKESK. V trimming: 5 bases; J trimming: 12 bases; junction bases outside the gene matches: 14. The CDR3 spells CASSRDLAGIQRYF. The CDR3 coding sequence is TGTGCCAGCAGCAGGGACCTAGCGGGGATCCAGCGGTACTTC.

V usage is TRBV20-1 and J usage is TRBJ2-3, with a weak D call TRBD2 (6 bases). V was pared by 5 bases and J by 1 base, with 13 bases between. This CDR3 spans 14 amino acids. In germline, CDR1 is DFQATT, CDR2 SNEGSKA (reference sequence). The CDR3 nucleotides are TGCAGTGCTGGCAGACTAGACCGCACAGATACGCAGTATTTT. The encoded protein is CSAGRLDRTDTQYF.

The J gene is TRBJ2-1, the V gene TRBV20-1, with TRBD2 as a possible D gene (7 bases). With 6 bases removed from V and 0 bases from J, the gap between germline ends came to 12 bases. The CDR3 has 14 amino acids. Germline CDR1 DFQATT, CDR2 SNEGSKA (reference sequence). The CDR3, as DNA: TGCAGTGCGTCAGGGGAGGGCTCCTACAATGAGCAGTTCTTC. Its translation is CSASGEGSYNEQFF.

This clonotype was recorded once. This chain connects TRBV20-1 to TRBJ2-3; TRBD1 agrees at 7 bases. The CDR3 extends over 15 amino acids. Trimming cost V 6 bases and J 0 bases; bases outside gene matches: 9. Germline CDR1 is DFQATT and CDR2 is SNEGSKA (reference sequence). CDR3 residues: CSADRTGASTDTQYF. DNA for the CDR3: TGCAGTGCCGACAGGACAGGAGCTAGCACAGATACGCAGTATTTT.

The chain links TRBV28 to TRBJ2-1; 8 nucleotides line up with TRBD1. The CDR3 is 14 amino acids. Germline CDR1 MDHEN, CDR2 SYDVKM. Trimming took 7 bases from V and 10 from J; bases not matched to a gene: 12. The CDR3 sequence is CASIAQGEVSEQFF. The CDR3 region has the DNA TGTGCCAGCATCGCACAGGGGGAAGTCAGCGAGCAGTTCTTC. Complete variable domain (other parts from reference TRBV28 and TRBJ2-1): DVKVTQSSRYLVKRTGEKVFLECVQDMDHENMFWYRQDPGLGLRLIYFSYDVKMKEKGDIPEGYSVSREKKERFSLILESASTNQTSMYLCASIAQGEVSEQFFGPGTRLTVL.